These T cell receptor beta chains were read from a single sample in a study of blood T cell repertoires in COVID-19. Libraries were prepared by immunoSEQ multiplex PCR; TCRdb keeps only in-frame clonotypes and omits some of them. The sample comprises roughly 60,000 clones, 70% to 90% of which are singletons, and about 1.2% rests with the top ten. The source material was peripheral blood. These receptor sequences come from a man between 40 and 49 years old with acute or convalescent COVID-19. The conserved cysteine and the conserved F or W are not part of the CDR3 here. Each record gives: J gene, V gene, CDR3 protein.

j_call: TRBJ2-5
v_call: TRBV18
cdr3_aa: ASSPGTGETQY

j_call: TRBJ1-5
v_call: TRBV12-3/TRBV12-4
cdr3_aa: ASSLLGDQPQH

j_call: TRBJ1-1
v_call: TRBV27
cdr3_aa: ATAFGGGAGKNTEAF

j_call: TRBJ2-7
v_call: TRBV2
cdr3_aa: ASSPPRQGPYEQY

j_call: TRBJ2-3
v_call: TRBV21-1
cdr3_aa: ASSKEDSQVDTQY

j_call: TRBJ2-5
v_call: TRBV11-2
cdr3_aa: ASSSRASEEKTQY

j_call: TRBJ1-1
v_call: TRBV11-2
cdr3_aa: ASSFESNTEAF

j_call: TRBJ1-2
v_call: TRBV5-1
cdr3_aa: ASTFESPPGNYGYT

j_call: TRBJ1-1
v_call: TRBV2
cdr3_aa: ASSEYIAPHFQGNTEAF

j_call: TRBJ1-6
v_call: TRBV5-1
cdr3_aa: ASRGVLNSPLH

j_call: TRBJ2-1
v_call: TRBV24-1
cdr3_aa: ATPDSDEQF

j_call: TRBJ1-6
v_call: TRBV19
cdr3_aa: ASSTRQGLSPLH

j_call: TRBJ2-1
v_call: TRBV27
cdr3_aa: ASSFYRDSYNEQF

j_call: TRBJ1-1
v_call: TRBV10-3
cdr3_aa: AISANTEAF

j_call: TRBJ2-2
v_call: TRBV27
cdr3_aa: ASSLSILPGQGRAGELF

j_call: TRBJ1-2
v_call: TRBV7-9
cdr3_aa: ASSSGQGANYGYT

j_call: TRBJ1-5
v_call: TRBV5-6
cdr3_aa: ASSSLGRSNQPQH

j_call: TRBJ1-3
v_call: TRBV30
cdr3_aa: AWSWTGAGNTIY

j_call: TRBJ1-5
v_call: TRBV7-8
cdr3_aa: ASSREGAHSNQPQH

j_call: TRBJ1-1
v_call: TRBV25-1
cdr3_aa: ASSDTGTGPSGTEAF

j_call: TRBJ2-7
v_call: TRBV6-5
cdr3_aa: ASGDRSYEQY

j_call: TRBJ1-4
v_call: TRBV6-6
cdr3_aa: ASSVGTGRVEKLF

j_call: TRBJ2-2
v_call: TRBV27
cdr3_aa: ASSLRRGGPPGELF